This T cell receptor beta chain is drawn from a study of technical replicates of blood from a handful of donors. TCRdb's table, derived via immunoSEQ multiplex PCR, lists solely in-frame clones and lacks some. This sample has 75,000 to 90,000 clones, with 85% to 95% found just once. With 4 bases clipped from V and 3 bases from J, the junction kept 8 bases outside the gene matches. CDR3 size: 15 residues. CDR1 and CDR2 from the germline V gene are SNHLY and FYNNEI. The source is a human donor in good health. The material sequenced was T cells isolated from PBMCs. V usage is TRBV2 and J usage is TRBJ2-7; 8 bases line up with TRBD2. The CDR3 spells CASSGGGTSGYEQYF. CDR3 DNA: TGTGCCAGCAGTGGGGGGGGGACTAGTGGCTACGAGCAGTACTTC. Complete variable domain (other parts from reference TRBV2 and TRBJ2-7): EPEVTQTPSHQVTQMGQEVILRCVPISNHLYFYWYRQILGQKVEFLVSFYNNEISEKSEIFDDQFSVERPDGSNFTLKIRSTKLEDSAMYFCASSGGGTSGYEQYFGPGTRLTVT.